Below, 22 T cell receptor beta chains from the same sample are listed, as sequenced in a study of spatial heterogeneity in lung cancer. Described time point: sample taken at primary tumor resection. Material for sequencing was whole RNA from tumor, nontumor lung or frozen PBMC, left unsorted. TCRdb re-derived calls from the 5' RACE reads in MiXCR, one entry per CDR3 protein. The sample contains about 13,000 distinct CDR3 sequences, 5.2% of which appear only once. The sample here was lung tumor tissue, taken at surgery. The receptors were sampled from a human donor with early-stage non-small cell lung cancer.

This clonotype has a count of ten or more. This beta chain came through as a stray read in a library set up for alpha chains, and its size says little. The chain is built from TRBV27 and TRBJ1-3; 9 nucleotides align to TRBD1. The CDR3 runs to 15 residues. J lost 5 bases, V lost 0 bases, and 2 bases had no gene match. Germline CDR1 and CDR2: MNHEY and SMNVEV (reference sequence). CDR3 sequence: CASSLSQGARNTIYF. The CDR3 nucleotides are TGTGCCAGCAGTTTATCACAGGGGGCGCGAAACACCATATATTTT.

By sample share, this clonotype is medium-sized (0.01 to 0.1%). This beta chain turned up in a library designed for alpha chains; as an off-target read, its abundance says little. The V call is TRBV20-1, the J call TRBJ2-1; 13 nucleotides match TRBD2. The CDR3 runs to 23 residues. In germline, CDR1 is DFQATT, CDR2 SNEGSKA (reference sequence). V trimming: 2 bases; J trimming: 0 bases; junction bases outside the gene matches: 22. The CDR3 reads CSARREFGTSGAPHQSSYNEQFF. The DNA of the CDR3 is TGCAGTGCTAGAAGGGAGTTCGGGACTAGCGGGGCCCCACATCAGAGCTCCTACAATGAGCAGTTCTTC.

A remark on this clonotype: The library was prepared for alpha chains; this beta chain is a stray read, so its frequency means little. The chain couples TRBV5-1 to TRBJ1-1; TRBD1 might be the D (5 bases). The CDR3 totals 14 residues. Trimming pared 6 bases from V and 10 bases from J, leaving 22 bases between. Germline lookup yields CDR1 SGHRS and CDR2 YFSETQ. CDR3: CASNSGGTYGAAFF. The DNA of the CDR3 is TGCGCCAGCAATTCTGGGGGGACCTACGGGGCAGCTTTCTTT.

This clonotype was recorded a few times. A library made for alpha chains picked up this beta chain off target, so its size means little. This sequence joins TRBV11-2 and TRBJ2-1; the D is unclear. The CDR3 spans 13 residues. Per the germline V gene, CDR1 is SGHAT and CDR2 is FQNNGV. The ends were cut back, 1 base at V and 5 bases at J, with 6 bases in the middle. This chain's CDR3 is CASSLGQHNEQFF. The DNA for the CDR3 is TGTGCCAGCAGCTTAGGTCAACACAATGAGCAGTTCTTC. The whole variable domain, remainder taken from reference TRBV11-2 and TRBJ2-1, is EAGVAQSPRYKIIEKRQSVAFWCNPISGHATLYWYQQILGQGPKLLIQFQNNGVVDDSQLPKDRFSAERLKGVDSTLKIQPAKLEDSAVYLCASSLGQHNEQFFGPGTRLTVL.

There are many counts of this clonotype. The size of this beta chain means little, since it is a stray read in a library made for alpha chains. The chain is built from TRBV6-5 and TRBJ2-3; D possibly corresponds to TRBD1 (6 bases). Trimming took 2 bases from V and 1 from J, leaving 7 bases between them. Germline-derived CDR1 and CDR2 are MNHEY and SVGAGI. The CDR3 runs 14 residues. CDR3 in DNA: TGTGCCAGCAGTTACCGGACAGGCACAGATACGCAGTATTTT. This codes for CASSYRTGTDTQYF.

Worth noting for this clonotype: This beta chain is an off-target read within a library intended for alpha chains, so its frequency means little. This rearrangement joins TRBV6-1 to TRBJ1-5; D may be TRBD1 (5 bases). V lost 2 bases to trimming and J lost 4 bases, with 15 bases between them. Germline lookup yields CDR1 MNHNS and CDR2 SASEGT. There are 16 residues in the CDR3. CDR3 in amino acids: CASSENRGTGNQPQHF. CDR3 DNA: TGTGCCAGCAGTGAAAATCGAGGGACGGGGAATCAGCCCCAGCATTTT.

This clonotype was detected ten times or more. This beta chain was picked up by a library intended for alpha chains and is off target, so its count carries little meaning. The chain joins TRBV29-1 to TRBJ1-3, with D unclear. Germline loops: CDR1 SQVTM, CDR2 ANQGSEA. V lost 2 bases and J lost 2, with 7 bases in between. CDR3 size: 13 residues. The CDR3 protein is CSVERQPGNTIYF. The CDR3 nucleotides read TGCAGCGTTGAAAGGCAGCCTGGAAACACCATATATTTT.

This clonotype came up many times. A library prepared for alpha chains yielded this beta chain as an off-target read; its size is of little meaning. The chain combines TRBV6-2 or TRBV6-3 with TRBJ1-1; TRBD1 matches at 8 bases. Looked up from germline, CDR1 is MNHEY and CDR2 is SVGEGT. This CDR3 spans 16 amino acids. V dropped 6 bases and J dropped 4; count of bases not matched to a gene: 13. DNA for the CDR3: TGTGCCAGCAGCTTTAAATTCGGGCAGGGGGCCACTGAAGCTTTCTTT. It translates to CASSFKFGQGATEAFF.

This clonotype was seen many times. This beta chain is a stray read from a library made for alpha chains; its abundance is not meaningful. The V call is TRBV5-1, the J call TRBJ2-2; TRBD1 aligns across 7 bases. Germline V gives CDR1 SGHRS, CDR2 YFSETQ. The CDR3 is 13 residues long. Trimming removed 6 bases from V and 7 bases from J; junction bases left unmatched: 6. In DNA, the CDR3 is TGCGCCAGCACCGGACAGGCTGGCGGGGAGCTGTTTTTT. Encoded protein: CASTGQAGGELFF.

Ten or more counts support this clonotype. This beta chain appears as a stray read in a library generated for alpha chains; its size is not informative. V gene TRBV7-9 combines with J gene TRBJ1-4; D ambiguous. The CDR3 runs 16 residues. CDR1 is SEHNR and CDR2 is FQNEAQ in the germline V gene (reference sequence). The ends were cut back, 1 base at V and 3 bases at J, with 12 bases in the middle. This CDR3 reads CASSLVWQDSNEKLFF. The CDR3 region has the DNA TGTGCCAGCAGCTTAGTATGGCAGGACTCTAATGAAAAACTGTTTTTT.

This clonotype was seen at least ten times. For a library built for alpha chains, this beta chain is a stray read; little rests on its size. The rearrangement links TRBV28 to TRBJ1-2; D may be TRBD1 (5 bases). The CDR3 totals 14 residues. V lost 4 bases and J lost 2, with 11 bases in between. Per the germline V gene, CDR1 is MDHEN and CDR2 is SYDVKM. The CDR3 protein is CASSSGTPNYGYTF. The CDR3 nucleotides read TGTGCCAGCAGTTCGGGGACCCCGAACTATGGCTACACCTTC.

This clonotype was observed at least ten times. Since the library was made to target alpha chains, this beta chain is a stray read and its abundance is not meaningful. The CDR3 protein is CASSFGPHNEQFF. The CDR3 region has the DNA TGTGCCAGCAGCTTTGGGCCGCACAATGAGCAGTTCTTC. The J gene is TRBJ2-1, the V gene TRBV13; D unresolved. CDR3 length: 13 residues. V lost 3 bases and J lost 5, with 8 bases in between. Germline CDR1 and CDR2: PRHDT and FYEKMQ (reference sequence).

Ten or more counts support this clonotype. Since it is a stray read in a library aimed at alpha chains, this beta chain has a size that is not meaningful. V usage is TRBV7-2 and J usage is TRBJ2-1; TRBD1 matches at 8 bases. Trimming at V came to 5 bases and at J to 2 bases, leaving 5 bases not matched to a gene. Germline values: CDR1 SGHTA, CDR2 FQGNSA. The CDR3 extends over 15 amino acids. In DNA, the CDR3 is TGTGCCAGCAGCCTGGGACAGGCCACCTACAATGAGCAGTTCTTC. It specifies CASSLGQATYNEQFF.

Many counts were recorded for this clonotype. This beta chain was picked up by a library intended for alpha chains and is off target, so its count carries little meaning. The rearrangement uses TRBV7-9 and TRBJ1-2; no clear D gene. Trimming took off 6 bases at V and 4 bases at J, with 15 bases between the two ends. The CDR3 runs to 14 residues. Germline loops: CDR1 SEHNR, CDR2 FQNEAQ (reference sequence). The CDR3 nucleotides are TGTGCCAGCAGACCGGGATCGCTAGTCTATGGCTACACCTTC. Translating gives CASRPGSLVYGYTF.

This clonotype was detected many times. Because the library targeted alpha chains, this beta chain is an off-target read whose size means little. The CDR3 DNA reads TGTGCCAGCAGGGAATCGGGACCACTAGACAATGAGCAGTTCTTC. It codes for CASRESGPLDNEQFF. This sequence joins TRBV3-1 and TRBJ2-1, with D perhaps being TRBD1 or TRBD2 (5 bases each). CDR1 is LGHDT and CDR2 is YNNKEL in the germline V gene (reference sequence). The ends were cut back, 6 bases at V and 5 bases at J, with 17 bases in the middle. This CDR3 region has 15 residues.

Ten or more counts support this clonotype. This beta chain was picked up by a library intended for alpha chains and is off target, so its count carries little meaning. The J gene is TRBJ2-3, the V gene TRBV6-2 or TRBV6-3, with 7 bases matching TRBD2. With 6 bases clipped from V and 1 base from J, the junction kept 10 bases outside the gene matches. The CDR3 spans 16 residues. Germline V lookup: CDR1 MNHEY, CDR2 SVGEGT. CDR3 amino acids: CASRPSGEGGTDTQYF. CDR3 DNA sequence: TGTGCCAGCAGGCCAAGCGGGGAAGGTGGCACAGATACGCAGTATTTT.

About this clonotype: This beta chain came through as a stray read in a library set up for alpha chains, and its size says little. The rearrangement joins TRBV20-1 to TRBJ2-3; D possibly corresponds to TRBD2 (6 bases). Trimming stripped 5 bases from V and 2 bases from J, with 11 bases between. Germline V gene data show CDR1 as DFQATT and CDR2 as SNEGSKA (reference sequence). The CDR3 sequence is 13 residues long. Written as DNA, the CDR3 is TGCAGTGCTCCGCGGGGAACCACAGATACGCAGTATTTT. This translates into CSAPRGTTDTQYF.

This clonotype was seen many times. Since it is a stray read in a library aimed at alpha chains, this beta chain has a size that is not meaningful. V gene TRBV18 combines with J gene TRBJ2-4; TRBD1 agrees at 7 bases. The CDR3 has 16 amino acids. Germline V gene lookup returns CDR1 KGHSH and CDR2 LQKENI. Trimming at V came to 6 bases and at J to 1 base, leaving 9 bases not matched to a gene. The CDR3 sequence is CASSSHPGQAKNIQYF. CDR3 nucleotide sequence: TGTGCCAGCTCCTCACACCCGGGACAGGCCAAAAACATTCAGTACTTC.

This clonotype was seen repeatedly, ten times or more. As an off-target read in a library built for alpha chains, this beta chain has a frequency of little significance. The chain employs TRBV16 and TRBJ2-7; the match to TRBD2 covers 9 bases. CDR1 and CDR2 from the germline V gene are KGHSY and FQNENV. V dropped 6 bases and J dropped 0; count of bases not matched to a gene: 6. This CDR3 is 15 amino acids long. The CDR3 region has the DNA TGTGCCAGCAGTCCCGGGCGGGGGGGCTCCTACGAGCAGTACGTC. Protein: CASSPGRGGSYEQYV.

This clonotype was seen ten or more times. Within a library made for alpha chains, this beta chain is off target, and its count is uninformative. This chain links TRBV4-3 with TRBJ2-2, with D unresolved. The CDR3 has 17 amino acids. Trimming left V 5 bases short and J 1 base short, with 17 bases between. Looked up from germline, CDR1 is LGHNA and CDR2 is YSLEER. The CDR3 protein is CASSNNRVRVNTGELFF. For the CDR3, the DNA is TGCGCCAGCAGCAATAACCGGGTCAGAGTGAACACCGGGGAGCTGTTTTTT.

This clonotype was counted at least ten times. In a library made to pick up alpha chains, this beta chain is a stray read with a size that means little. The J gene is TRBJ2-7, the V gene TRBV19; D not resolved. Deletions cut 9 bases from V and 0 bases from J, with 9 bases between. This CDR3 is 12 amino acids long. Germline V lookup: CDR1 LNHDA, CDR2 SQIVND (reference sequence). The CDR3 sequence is CASSRSSYEQYF. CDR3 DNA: TGTGCCAGCAGCAGGAGCTCCTACGAGCAGTACTTC.

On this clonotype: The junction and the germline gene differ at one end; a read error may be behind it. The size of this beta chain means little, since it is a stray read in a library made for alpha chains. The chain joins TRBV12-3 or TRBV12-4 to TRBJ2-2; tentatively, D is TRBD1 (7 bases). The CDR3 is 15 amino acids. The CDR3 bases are TGTGTCAGCAGCCTACAGGGGACGTACACCGGGGGGCTGTTTTTT. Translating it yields CVSSLQGTYTGGLFF.